Sequencing of this T cell receptor beta chain was carried out in a study of blood T cell repertoires in COVID-19. As for the study in general: The study drew acute and convalescent COVID-19 samples from the United States, Italy and Spain. The analysed material was cDNA or gDNA that came from T cells, B-cell-depleted T cells, or PBMCs.

In the original processing: For nucleated cells, counts were estimated from reference gene primer amplification. Here immunoSEQ multiplex PCR was the method, and the copy in TCRdb shows in-frame clones only, minus some. The V and J calls and clone size were taken over from that table, and D and trimming were inferred from the DNA. The sample has roughly 170,000 clones, 84% seen once. From germline, CDR1 is MDHEN and CDR2 SYDVKM. The CDR3 extends over 14 amino acids. V lost 3 bases and J 1 base, leaving 9 bases between the germline ends. This sequence joins TRBV28 and TRBJ1-1, with a possible D match to TRBD1 (5 bases). The specimen was peripheral blood. This clonotype originated in a man aged 35-49 years who had recovered from COVID-19. CDR3 sequence reads: CASSFPGGNTEAFF. CDR3 DNA sequence: TGTGCCAGCAGTTTTCCGGGGGGGAACACTGAAGCTTTCTTT.